This TCR beta chain is from a study of Ad26.COV2.S vaccination and SARS-CoV-2 variants. Details on this clone: Its antigen is not known.

Broader study findings: Those who received vaccine or placebo ended up with similar non-spike TCR breadth. While placebo recipients had lower spike-specific TCR breadth, vaccine recipients had more.

V gave up 11 bases and J gave up 0 bases, with 11 bases separating them. The CDR3 contains 13 residues. Profiled with immunoSEQ multiplex PCR; TCRdb holds only in-frame clones, not every one. The repertoire holds 120,000 to 150,000 clones, with 70% to 90% as singletons. This material consisted of peripheral blood, taken after recovery from COVID-19. This receptor was identified in a human donor who had recovered from COVID-19. This chain joins TRBV12-3 or TRBV12-4 and TRBJ1-3; D is uncertain. DNA for the CDR3: TGTGCCGGCCGGGCCCTCTCTGGAAACACCATATATTTT. As protein: CAGRALSGNTIYF.